This TCR beta chain was recovered during a study of T cell responses to AZD1222 COVID-19 vaccine (dated by TCRdb to about 2021). As for the study more broadly: TCR sequencing covered over 230 trial participants: about 210 given two doses of AZD1222 and 26 given two doses of MenACWY control vaccine. Trial participants were enrolled by age into 18-55, 56-69 and 70-plus year subgroups, with about 150, 28 and 57 TCR-sequenced participants respectively.

The CDR3 regions of human TCRbeta chains were analyzed by immunosequencing. The paper's processing steps were these. TCRs in the repertoires were compared against a reference library of SARS-CoV-2-specific TCRs that had been generated with the MIRA antigen-specificity platform. Breadth was defined as the fraction of unique TCRs that were SARS-CoV-2-associated. Depth was defined as the fraction of total T cells that were SARS-CoV-2-associated. Using the MIRA data, each spike-specific TCR was assigned both to the spike region to which the TCR was reactive and to a CD4 or CD8 class. Log10-transformed breadth and depth values were compared by one-way ANOVA with Sidak's multiple comparisons tests. What TCRdb holds here is the immuneACCESS table cut down to in-frame rearrangements. Part of the clones is not present; checked against another copy, under half of the missing clones reflect an unresolved V gene, and the others are unexplained. V, J and clone size are those of that table, while D and trimming were read from the DNA. This sample holds some 140,000 clones; just under 95% were observed only once. The ten most abundant clones make up approximately 6.9% of the sample.

Taken with the paper, the label for time point translates to: about 28 days (+/-7) after the second vaccine dose. Because spike-specific TCR depth and breadth did not differ between the two schedules, AZD1222 recipients who got a second dose at roughly 4 weeks were pooled with those who got a second dose at roughly 12 weeks. Samples from vaccinated people were obtained from the UK trials COV001 and COV002, which included a single-blind randomized controlled phase 2/3 trial of AZD1222 (ChAdOx1 nCoV-19) in healthy adults. For TCRbeta chain sequencing, PBMC samples from trial participants were taken at day 0 and at day 28 after the second dose. Between the V and J ends, shortened by 4 bases and 0 bases respectively, the junction contains 10 bases. From a lookup of the germline V gene, CDR1 and CDR2 are SGHRS and YFSETQ. The CDR3, from cysteine to phenylalanine, totals 15 residues. Only the CDR3 part of the read is kept: 45 bases, read in frame from the first base.

On this clone itself: Its specific antigen is unknown. No quality values exist for individual bases; no much larger clone is one base distant.

What the study reported, not specific to this receptor: In the small 56-69-year group, the increase in depth fell short of significance, most likely because of low power. Vaccine-associated CD4 TCRs spanned the whole spike protein, with dominant responses in regions 160-218 and 743-854. After two AZD1222 doses, both the breadth and the depth of spike-specific TCRs were significantly higher than at day 0 and than in MenACWY recipients. No day 14 peak-response samples were available, so repertoires were characterized only after the peak T cell response. Conclusions about previously exposed vaccinees are limited because only five to seven AZD1222 recipients were SARS-CoV-2 seropositive at baseline. Epitopes outside the regions mutated in the B.1.351 and B.1.1.7 variants were reportedly recognized by nearly half of the unique spike-specific TCRs. Most participants were white British and females outnumbered males, and the authors suggested that clonal diversity may have been underestimated.

The rearrangement joined TRBV5-1 to TRBJ1-4; the D gene is unclear. This TCR came from an adult who received the AZD1222 COVID-19 vaccine. Source: peripheral blood, taken 28 days after the second AZD1222 dose. The CDR3 here reads CASSPNVATNEKLFF. The nucleotide sequence is given as TGCGCCAGCAGCCCAAACGTAGCAACTAATGAAAAACTGTTTTTT.